This TCR beta chain originates from a study of molecular identifiers for immune sequencing clone quantification. In its sample, this clonotype was seen many times. Sorting defined naive CD8 T cells as CD8+CD4-CCR7+CD45RA+. Making the bulk TCR libraries relied on previously described methods and listed TCR primers. TCRdb recomputed calls from the PCR reads with MiXCR, one row per CDR3 protein. Of about half a million distinct CDR3 sequences in the sample, around 23% were seen once. With 8 bases removed from V and 5 bases from J, the gap between germline ends came to 23 bases. Per germline, CDR1 KGHDR and CDR2 SFDVKD. This CDR3 has 17 amino acids.

The sequenced material came from naive CD8+ T cells from blood, with Jurkat cell RNA spiked in. Subset denoted: FACS-sorted CD8+CD4-CCR7+CD45RA+ naive T cells. The TCR comes from a human donor in good health. Some libraries in this study had Jurkat cell RNA spiked in. The chain combines TRBV24-1 with TRBJ1-4; no firm D call. The CDR3 region is CATNVEGATAGNEKLFF. The CDR3 DNA reads as TGTGCCACCAACGTAGAGGGAGCCACGGCTGGCAATGAAAAACTGTTTTTT.